This T cell receptor (beta chain) was sequenced during a study of type 1 and type 2 diabetes patients. This clonotype has only one observation. The PCR template was genomic DNA. Amplification of the beta chain CDR3 used 30 forward and 13 reverse multiplex primers. TCRdb itself ran the multiplex PCR reads through MiXCR, one entry per CDR3 protein. This sample yields approximately 260,000 distinct CDR3 sequences, of which 47% are seen a single time; about an eighth belongs to the top ten. The TCR was taken from a man aged 18 to 30 with type 2 diabetes. Sequencing input: peripheral blood mononuclear cells (PBMCs).

CDR3 amino acids: CASSYPHDRGPEAFF. DNA for the CDR3: TGTGCCAGCAGCTATCCCCATGACAGGGGGCCTGAAGCTTTCTTT. V usage is TRBV11-2 and J usage is TRBJ1-1; 10 bases match TRBD1. Losses at the gene ends were 4 bases for V and 6 bases for J; bases not matched to a gene: 8. Germline lookup yields CDR1 SGHAT and CDR2 FQNNGV. The CDR3 has 15 amino acids.